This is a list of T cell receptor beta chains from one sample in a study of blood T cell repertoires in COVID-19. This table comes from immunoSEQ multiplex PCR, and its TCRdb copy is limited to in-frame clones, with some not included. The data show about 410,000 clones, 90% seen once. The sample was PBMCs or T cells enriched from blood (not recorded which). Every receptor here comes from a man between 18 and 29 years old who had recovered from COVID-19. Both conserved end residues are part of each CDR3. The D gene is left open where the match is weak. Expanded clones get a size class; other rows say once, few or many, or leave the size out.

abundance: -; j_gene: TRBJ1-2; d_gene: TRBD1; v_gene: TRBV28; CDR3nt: TGTGCCAGCAGTTTTCCCACAGGGGCTAACTATGGCTACACCTTC; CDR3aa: CASSFPTGANYGYTF
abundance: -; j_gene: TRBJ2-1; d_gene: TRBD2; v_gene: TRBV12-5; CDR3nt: TGTGCTAGTGGTCCAATAGCGGGGGAAGGCCATGAGCAGTTCTTC; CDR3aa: CASGPIAGEGHEQFF
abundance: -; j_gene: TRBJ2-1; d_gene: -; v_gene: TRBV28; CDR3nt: TGTGCCAGCAGTTTACTAGTCAATGAGCAGTTCTTC; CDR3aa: CASSLLVNEQFF
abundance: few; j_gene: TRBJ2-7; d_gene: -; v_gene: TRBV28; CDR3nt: TGTGCCAGCAGTTTAGGCGGGCGGCCCTACGAGCAGTACTTC; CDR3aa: CASSLGGRPYEQYF
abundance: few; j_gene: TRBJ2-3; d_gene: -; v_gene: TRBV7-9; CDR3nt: TGTGCCAGCAGCGCAGGGGAAGGAGACACAGATACGCAGTATTTT; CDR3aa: CASSAGEGDTDTQYF
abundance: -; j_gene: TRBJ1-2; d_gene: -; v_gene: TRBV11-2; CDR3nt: TGTGCCAGCAGCTCCCACGAGGGCTACACCTTC; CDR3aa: CASSSHEGYTF
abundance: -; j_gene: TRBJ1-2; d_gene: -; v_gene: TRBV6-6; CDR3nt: TGTGCCAGCACCCAGGGTAACTATGGCTACACCTTC; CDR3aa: CASTQGNYGYTF
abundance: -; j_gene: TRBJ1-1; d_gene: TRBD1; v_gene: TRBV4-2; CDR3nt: TGTGCCAGCAGCCCGAGCAGGACAGGGTTCGACACTGAAGCTTTCTTT; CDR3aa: CASSPSRTGFDTEAFF
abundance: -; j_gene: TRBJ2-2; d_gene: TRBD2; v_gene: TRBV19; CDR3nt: TGTGCCAGTAGTGGGACTAGCGGGAGTGTCGCCGGGGAGCTGTTTTTT; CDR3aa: CASSGTSGSVAGELFF
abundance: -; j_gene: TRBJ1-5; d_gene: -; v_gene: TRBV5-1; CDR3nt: TGCGCCAGCAGCTACGGAGACAGTCAGCCCCAGCATTTT; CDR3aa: CASSYGDSQPQHF
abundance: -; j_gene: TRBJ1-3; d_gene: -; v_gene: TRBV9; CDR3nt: TGTGCCAGCAGCGTATTTCCAGGCTCTGGAAACACCATATATTTT; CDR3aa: CASSVFPGSGNTIYF
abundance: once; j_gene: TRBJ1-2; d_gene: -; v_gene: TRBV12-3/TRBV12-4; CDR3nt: TGTGCCAGCTTCAAACAGGGTTATGGCTACACCTTC; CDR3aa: CASFKQGYGYTF
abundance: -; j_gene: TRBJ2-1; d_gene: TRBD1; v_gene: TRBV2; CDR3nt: TGTGCCAGCAGTCGGGACAGGATCAATGAGCAGTTCTTC; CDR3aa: CASSRDRINEQFF
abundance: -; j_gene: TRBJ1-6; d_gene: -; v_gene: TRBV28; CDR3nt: TGTGCCAGCAGATCGGGGGGACCACCCCTCCACTTT; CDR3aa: CASRSGGPPLHF
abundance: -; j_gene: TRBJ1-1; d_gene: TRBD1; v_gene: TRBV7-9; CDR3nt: TGTGCCAGCAGCCCGAAGACAGGGGCTAATGAAGCTTTCTTT; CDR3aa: CASSPKTGANEAFF
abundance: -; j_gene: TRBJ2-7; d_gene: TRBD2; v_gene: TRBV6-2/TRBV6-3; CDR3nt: TGTGCCAGCGGCCTCAGCGGGATGATCCACGAGCAGTACTTC; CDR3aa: CASGLSGMIHEQYF
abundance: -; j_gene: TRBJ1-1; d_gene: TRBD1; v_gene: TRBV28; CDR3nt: TGTGCCAGCAGTGGCCGGGGACAGGGGAGTACTGAAGCTTTCTTT; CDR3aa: CASSGRGQGSTEAFF
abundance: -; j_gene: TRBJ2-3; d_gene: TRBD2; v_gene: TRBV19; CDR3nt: TGTGCCAGTAGTATGGGACTAGCGGGCCCGGGGGCGCAGTATTTT; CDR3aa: CASSMGLAGPGAQYF
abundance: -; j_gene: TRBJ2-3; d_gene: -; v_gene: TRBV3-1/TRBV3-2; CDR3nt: TGTGCCAGCTCACGGAGGGCCCGTAGCACAGATACGCAGTATTTT; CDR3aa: CASSRRARSTDTQYF
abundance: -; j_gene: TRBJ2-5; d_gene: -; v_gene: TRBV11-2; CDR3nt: TGTGCCAGCAGCCTTTGGCAGTACCAAGAGACCCAGTACTTC; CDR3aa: CASSLWQYQETQYF
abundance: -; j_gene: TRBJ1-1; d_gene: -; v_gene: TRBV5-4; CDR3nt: TGTGCCAGCAGCTTGCGAGGGGGCACTGAAGCTTTCTTT; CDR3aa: CASSLRGGTEAFF
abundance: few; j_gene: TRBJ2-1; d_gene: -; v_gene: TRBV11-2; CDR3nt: TGTGCCAGCAGCTTAGGACTTAACAATGAGCAGTTCTTC; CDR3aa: CASSLGLNNEQFF
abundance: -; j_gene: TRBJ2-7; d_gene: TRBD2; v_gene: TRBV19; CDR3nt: TGTGCCAGTAGTAACAGACTAGCGGGAGCAAGCCGAGGCGAGCAGTACTTC; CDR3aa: CASSNRLAGASRGEQYF
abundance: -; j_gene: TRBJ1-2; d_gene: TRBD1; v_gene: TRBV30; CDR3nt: TGTGCCTGGAGCCTTGACAGGGGGCTTAGGGACTATGGCTACACCTTC; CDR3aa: CAWSLDRGLRDYGYTF
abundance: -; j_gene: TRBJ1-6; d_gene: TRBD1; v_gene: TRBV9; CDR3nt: TGTGCCAGCAGCGCCAGTGGACAGGAGAATTCACCCCTCCACTTT; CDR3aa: CASSASGQENSPLHF
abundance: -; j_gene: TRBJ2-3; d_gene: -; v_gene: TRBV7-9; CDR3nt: TGTGCCAGCAGCCCCAGGGTGTGGGGCACAGATACGCAGTATTTT; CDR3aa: CASSPRVWGTDTQYF
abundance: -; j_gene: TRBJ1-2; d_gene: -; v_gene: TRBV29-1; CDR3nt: TGCAGCGTTGCGGGATTTAACTATGGCTACACCTTC; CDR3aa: CSVAGFNYGYTF
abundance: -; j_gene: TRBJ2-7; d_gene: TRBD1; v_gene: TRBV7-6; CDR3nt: TGTGCCAGCAGCCCGGGACAGGGGTTATACGAGCAGTACTTC; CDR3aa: CASSPGQGLYEQYF
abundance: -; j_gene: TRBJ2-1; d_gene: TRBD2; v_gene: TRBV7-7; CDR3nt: TGTGCCAGCAGCTTAGAGGCTAGCGGGAGAGGTGAGCAGTTCTTC; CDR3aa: CASSLEASGRGEQFF
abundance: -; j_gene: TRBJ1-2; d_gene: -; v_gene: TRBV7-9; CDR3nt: TGTGCCAGCAGCTTAGTCTCCCTATGGTATGGCTACACCTTC; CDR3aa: CASSLVSLWYGYTF
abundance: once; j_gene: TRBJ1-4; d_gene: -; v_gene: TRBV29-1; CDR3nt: TGCAGCGGTCGACTCGCGGCTAATGAAAAACTGTTTTTT; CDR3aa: CSGRLAANEKLFF
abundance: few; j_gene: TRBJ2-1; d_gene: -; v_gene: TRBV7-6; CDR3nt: TGTGCCAGCAGCTTAGGGGCAGGGGACTCCTACAATGAGCAGTTCTTC; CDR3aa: CASSLGAGDSYNEQFF
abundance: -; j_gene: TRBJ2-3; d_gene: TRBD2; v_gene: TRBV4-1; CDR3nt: TGCGCCAGCAGATTTAGCGGGAGCAGCACAGATACGCAGTATTTT; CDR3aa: CASRFSGSSTDTQYF
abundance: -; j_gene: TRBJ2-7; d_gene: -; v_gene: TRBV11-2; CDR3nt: TGTGCCAGCAGCCTATCGGTCGAGGTTTCCTACGAGCAGTACTTC; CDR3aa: CASSLSVEVSYEQYF
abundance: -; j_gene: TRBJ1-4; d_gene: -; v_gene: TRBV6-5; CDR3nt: TGTGCCAGCAGTTCCGGGACAACGGATAATGAAAAACTGTTTTTT; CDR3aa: CASSSGTTDNEKLFF
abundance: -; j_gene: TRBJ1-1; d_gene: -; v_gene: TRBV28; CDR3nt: TGTGCCAGCAGTGGACCCAAGGGAGGCACTGAAGCTTTCTTT; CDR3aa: CASSGPKGGTEAFF
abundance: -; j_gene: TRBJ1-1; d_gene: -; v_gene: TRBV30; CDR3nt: TGTGCCTGGAGTGGGTCTGGCCCTGAAGCTTTCTTT; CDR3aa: CAWSGSGPEAFF
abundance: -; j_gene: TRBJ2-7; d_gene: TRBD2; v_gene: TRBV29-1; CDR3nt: TGCAGCGTTGTCATGGCTAGCGGGAGCTCCGAGCAGTACTTC; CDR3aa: CSVVMASGSSEQYF
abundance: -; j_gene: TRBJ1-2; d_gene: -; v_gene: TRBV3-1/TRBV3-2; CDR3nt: TGTGCCAGCAGCCAAGTCGGAGGGGAAAACTATGGCTACACCTTC; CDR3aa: CASSQVGGENYGYTF
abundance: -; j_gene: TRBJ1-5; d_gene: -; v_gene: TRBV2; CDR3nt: TGTGCCAGCAGTTTGGAGGGAACCGGCAATCAGCCCCAGCATTTT; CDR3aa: CASSLEGTGNQPQHF
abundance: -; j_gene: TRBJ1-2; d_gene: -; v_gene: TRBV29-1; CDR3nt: TGCAGCGTTGGGAGCGGCAGGGGAACAACCTATGGCTACACCTTC; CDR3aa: CSVGSGRGTTYGYTF
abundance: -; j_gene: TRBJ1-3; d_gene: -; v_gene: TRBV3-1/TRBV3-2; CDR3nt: TGTGCCAGCAGCCCTGTCGAGGGTTTCTCTGGAAACACCATATATTTT; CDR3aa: CASSPVEGFSGNTIYF
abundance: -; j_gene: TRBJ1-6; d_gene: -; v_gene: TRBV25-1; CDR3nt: TGTGCCAGCAGTGAGGCCGGGATCGTTTCACCCCTCCACTTT; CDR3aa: CASSEAGIVSPLHF
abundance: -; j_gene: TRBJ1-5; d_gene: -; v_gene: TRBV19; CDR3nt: TGTGCCAGTAGTATTATGGAGGATCAGCCCCAGCATTTT; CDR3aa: CASSIMEDQPQHF
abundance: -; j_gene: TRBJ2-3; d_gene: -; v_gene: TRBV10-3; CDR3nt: TGTGCCACCCACGACAGGATGGGGACAGATACGCAGTATTTT; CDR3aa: CATHDRMGTDTQYF
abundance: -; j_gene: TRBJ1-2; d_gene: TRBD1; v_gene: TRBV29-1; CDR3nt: TGCAGCGTTGAAGATCAAGACAGGGTAGGCTATGGCTACACCTTC; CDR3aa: CSVEDQDRVGYGYTF
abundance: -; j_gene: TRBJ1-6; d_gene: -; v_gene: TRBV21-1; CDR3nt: TGTGCCAGTCAGCCTGGACGGCGGGTGGGTAATTCACCCCTCCACTTT; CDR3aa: CASQPGRRVGNSPLHF
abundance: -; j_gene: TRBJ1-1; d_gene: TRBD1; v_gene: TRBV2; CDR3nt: TGTGCCAGAGAGGTCTACAGACAGGGTGAAGCTTTCTTT; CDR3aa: CAREVYRQGEAFF
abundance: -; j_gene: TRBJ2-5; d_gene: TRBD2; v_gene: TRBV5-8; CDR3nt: TGTGCCAGCAGCTCTGGGAGCGGGAGCGCCCAAGAGACCCAGTACTTC; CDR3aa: CASSSGSGSAQETQYF
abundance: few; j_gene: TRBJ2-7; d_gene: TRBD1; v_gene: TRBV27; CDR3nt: TGTGCCAGCAGTCTGGGACAGGGAGAAGAGGAGCAGTACTTC; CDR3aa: CASSLGQGEEEQYF
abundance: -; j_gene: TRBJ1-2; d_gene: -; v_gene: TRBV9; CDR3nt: TGTGCCAGCAGCGTAGGTGGAGCGGCGGGCTATGGCTACACCTTC; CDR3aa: CASSVGGAAGYGYTF
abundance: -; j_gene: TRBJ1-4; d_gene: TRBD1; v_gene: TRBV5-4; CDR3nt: TGTGCCAGCAGCCCCGGGACAGTTAGGACTAATGAAAAACTGTTTTTT; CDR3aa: CASSPGTVRTNEKLFF
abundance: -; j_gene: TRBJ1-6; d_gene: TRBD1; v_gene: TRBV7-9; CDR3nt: TGTGCCAGCAGCTTACACGGACAGGGTCAATCACCCCTCCACTTT; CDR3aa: CASSLHGQGQSPLHF
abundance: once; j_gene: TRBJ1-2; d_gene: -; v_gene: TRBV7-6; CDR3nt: TGTGCCAGCAGCCCTACGAGGAACTATGGCTACACCTTC; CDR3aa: CASSPTRNYGYTF
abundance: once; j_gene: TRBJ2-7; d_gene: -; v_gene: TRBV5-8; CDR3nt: TGTGCCAGCAGCCCAGACAGGCCAGGGTCCCGCGAGCAGTACTTC; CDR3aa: CASSPDRPGSREQYF